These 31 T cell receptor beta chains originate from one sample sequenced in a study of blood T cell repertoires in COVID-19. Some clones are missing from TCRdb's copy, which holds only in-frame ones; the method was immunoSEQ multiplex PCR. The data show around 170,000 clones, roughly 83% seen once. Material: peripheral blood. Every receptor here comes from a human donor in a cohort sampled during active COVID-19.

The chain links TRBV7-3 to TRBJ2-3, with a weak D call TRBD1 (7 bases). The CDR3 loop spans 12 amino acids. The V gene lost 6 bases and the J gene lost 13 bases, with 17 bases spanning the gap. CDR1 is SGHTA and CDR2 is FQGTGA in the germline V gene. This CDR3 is CASSRRGEVKYF. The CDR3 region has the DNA TGTGCCAGCAGTCGCAGGGGGGAGGTCAAGTATTTT.

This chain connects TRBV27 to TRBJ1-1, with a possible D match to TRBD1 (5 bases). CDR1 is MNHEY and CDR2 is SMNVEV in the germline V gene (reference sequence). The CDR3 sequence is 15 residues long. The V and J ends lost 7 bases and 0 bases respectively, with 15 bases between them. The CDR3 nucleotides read TGTGCCAGCACCCAATCGGGACTCATGAACACTGAAGCTTTCTTT. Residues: CASTQSGLMNTEAFF.

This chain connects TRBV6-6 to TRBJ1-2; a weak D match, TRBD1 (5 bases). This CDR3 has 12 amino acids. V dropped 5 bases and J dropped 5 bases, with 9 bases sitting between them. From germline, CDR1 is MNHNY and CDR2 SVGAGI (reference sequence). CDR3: CASSPQGYGYTF. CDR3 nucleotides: TGTGCCAGCAGTCCGCAGGGTTATGGCTACACCTTC.

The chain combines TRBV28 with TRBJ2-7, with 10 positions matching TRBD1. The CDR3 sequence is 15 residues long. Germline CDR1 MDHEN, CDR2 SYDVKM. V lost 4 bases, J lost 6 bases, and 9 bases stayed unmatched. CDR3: CASSSGGTGAGEQYF. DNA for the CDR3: TGTGCCAGCAGTTCCGGGGGGACAGGGGCGGGCGAGCAGTACTTC.

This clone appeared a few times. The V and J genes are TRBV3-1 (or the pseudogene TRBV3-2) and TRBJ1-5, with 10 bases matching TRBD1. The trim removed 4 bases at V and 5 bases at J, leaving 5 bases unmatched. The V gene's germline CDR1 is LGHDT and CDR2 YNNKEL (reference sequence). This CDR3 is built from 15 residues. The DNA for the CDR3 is TGTGCCAGCAGCCGAGGGGACAGGGGCTATCAGCCCCAGCATTTT. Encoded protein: CASSRGDRGYQPQHF.

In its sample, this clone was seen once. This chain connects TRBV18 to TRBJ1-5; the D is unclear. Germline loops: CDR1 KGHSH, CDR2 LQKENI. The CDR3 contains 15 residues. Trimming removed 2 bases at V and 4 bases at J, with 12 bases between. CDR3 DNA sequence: TGTGCCAGCTCACCAATCGGGGTACGGAATCAGCCCCAGCATTTT. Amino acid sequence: CASSPIGVRNQPQHF.

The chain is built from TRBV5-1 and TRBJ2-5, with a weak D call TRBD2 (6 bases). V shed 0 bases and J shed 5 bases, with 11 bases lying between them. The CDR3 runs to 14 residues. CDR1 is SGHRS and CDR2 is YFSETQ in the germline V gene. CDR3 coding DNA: TGCGCCAGCAGCTTGGACCGGGGGAGGGAGACCCAGTACTTC. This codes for CASSLDRGRETQYF.

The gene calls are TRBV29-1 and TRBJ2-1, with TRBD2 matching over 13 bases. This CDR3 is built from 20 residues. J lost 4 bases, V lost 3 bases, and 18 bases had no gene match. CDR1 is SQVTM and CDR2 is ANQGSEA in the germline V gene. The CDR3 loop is CSVERATSGRANPGYNEQFF. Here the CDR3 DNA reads TGCAGCGTTGAGCGGGCCACTAGCGGGAGGGCCAATCCGGGGTACAATGAGCAGTTCTTC.

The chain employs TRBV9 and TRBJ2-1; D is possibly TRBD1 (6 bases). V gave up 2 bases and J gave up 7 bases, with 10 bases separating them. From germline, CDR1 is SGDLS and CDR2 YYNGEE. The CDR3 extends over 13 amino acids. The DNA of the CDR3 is TGTGCCAGCAGCGTGTCCAGGGGAAATGAGCAGTTCTTC. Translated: CASSVSRGNEQFF.

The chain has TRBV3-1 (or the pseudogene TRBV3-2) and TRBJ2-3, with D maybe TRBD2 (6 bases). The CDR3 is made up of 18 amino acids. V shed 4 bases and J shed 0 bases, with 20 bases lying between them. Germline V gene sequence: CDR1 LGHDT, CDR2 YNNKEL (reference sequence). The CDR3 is CASSRSLKGTLSTDTQYF. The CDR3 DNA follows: TGTGCCAGCAGCCGTTCCCTAAAAGGGACTTTGAGCACAGATACGCAGTATTTT.

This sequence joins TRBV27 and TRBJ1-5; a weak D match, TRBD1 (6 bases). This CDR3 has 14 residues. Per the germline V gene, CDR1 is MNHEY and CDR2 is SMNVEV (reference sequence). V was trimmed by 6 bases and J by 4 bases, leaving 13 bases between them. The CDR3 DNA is TGTGCCAGCAGGTCGGGGGGCGCGAATCAGCCCCAGCATTTT. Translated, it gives CASRSGGANQPQHF.

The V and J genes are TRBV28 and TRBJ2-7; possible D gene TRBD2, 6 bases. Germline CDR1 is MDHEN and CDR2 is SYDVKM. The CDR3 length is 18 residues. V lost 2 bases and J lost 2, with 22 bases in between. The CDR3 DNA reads TGTGCCAGCAGTTTACTCCTCTCTCGGCGGGATAGCGCCTACGAGCAGTACTTC. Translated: CASSLLLSRRDSAYEQYF.

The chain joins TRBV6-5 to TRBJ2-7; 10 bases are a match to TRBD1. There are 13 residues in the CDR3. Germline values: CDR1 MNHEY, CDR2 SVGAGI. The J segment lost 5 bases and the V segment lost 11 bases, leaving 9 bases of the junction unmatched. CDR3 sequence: CAVGRQGANEQYF. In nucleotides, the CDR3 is TGTGCCGTAGGGAGACAGGGGGCCAACGAGCAGTACTTC.

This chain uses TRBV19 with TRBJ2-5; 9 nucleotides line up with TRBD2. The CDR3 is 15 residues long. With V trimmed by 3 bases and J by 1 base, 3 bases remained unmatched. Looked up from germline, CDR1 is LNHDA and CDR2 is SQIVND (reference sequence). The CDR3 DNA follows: TGTGCCAGTAGTATGGTGCGGGGGGGCCAAGAGACCCAGTACTTC. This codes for CASSMVRGGQETQYF.

The CDR3 sequence: CASSQLIGQGARGYTF. The CDR3 DNA reads TGTGCCAGCAGCCAATTAATCGGACAGGGGGCACGAGGCTACACCTTC. The chain uses TRBV3-1 (or the pseudogene TRBV3-2) and TRBJ1-2, with 11 bases aligning to TRBD1. Germline V CDR1 and CDR2: LGHDT, YNNKEL (reference sequence). The CDR3 covers 16 residues. V was clipped by 2 bases and J by 8 bases; unmatched bases: 10.

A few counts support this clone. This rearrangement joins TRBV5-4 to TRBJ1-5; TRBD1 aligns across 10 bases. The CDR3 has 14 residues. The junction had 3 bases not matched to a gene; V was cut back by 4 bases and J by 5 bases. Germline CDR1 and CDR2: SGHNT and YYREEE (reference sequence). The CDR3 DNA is TGTGCCAGCAGCCCGGGGACAGGGGATCAGCCCCAGCATTTT. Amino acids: CASSPGTGDQPQHF. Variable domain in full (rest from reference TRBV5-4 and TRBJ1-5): ETGVTQSPTHLIKTRGQQVTLRCSSQSGHNTVSWYQQALGQGPQFIFQYYREEENGRGNFPPRFSGLQFPNYSSELNVNALELDDSALYLCASSPGTGDQPQHFGDGTRLSIL.

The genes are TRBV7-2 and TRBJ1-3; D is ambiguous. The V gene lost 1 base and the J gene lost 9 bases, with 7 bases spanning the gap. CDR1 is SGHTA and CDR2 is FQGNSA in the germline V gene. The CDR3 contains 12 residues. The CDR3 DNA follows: TGTGCCAGCAGCTTAGAGTTCGGCACCATATATTTT. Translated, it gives CASSLEFGTIYF.

The DNA for the CDR3 is TGTGCCAGCAGCTACTCCGCCAGGGGGCCCTACGAGCAGTACTTC. This translates into CASSYSARGPYEQYF. This chain links TRBV7-2 with TRBJ2-7; TRBD1 matches at 8 bases. This CDR3 is built from 15 residues. Germline V gene sequence: CDR1 SGHTA, CDR2 FQGNSA. V trimming: 4 bases; J trimming: 2 bases; junction bases outside the gene matches: 7. The complete variable domain, with remaining parts taken from reference TRBV7-2 and TRBJ2-7, reads GAGVSQSPSNKVTEKGKDVELRCDPISGHTALYWYRQSLGQGLEFLIYFQGNSAPDKSGLPSDRFSAERTGGSVSTLTIQRTQQEDSAVYLCASSYSARGPYEQYFGPGTRLTVT.

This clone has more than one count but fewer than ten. The CDR3 DNA reads TGTGCCAGCAGCTTGGCAGGGGGTGAAGCTTTCTTT. Translating it yields CASSLAGGEAFF. This chain links TRBV5-5 with TRBJ1-1, with 7 bases aligning to TRBD1. Germline V gives CDR1 SGHKS, CDR2 YYEKEE (reference sequence). V was clipped by 0 bases and J by 7 bases; unmatched bases: 0. This CDR3 is 12 amino acids long.

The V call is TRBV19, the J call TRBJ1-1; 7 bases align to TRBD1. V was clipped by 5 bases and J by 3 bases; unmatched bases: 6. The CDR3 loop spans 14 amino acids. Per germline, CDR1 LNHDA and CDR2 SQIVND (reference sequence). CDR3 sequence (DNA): TGTGCCAGTAGTCCACAGACAGGGTACACTGAAGCTTTCTTT. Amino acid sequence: CASSPQTGYTEAFF.

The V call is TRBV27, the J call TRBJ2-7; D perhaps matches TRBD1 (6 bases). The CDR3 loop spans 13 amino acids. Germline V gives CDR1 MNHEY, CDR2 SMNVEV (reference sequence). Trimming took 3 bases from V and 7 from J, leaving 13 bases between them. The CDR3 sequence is CASSFQGSGEQYF. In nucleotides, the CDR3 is TGTGCCAGCAGTTTTCAGGGGTCAGGGGAGCAGTACTTC.

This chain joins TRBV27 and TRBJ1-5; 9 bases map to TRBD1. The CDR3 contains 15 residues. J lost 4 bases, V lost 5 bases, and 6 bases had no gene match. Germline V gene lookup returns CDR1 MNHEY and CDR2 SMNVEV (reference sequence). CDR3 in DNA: TGTGCCAGCAGTGGCCGGACAGGGGTAAATCAGCCCCAGCATTTT. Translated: CASSGRTGVNQPQHF.

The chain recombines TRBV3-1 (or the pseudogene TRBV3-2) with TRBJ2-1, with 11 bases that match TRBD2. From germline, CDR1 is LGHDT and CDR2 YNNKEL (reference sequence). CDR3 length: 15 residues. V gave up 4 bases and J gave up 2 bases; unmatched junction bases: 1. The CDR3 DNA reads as TGTGCCAGCAGCCCGACTAGCGGGGCCTACAATGAGCAGTTCTTC. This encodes CASSPTSGAYNEQFF.

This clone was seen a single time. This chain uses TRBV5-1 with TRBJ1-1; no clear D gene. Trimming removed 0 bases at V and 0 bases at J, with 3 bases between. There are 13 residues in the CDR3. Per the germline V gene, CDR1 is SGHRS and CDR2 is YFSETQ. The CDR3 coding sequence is TGCGCCAGCAGCTTGGCCTTGAACACTGAAGCTTTCTTT. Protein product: CASSLALNTEAFF.

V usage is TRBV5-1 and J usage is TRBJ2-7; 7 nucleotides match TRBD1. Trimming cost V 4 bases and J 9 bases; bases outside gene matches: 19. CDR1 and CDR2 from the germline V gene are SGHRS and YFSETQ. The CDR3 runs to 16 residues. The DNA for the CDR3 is TGCGCCAGCAGCCGGCGGACAGGAAACCCTACGAATGGGCAGTACTTC. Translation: CASSRRTGNPTNGQYF.

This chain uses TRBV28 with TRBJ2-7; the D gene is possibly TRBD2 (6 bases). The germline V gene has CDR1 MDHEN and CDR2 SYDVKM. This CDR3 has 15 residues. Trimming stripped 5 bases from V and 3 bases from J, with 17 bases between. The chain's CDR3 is CASSPPGLASYEQYF. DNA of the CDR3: TGTGCCAGCAGTCCCCCCGGCCTAGCGAGCTACGAGCAGTACTTC.

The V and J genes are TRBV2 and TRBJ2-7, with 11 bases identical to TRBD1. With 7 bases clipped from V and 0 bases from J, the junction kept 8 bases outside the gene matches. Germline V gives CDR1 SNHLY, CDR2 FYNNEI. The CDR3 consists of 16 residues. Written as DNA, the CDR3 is TGTGCCAGCACGGAGAAGGGGACAGGGGGCTCCTACGAGCAGTACTTC. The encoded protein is CASTEKGTGGSYEQYF.

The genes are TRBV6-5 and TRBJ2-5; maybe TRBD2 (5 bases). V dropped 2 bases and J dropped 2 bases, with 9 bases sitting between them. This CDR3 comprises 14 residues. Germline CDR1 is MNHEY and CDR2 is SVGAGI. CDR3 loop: CASSYRRFQETQYF. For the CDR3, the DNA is TGTGCCAGCAGTTACCGGAGGTTTCAAGAGACCCAGTACTTC.

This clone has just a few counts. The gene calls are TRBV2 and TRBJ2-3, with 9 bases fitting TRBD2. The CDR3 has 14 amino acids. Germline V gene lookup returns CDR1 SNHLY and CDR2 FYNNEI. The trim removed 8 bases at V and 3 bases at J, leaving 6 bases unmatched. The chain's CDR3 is CASCRTSETDTQYF. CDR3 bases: TGTGCCAGCTGCCGGACTAGCGAGACAGATACGCAGTATTTT.

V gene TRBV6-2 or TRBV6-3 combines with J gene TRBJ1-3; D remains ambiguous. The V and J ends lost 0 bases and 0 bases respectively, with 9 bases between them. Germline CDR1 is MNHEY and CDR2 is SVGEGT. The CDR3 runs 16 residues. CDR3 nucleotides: TGTGCCAGCAGTTACTCTGGGCCTGCCTCTGGAAACACCATATATTTT. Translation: CASSYSGPASGNTIYF.

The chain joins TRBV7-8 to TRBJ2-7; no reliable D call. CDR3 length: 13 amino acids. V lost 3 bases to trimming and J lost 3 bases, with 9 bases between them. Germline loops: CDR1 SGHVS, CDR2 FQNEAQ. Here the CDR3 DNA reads TGTGCCAGCAGCTTTGGCATCCTCTACGAGCAGTACTTC. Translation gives CASSFGILYEQYF.